Below, 15 T cell receptor beta chains from the same sample are listed, as sequenced in a study of regulatory T cells in long-lasting Graves disease. Time point reported: newly diagnosed GD, antithyroid drugs for less than 3 months. From RNA extracted from PBMCs, the TCR library was made. Through Arm-PCR of CDR3 regions and iRepertoire HTBI primers, TCR beta libraries were built. TCRdb re-called the multiplex PCR reads with MiXCR, one entry per CDR3 protein. This table holds around 450,000 distinct CDR3 sequences, more than 12% found once. These data were also filed under a second study, of T cells in Graves' hyperthyroidism and ophthalmopathy.

Specimen: peripheral blood mononuclear cells (PBMCs), collected at new diagnosis, from a patient treated with antithyroid drugs. The receptors shown here come from a woman in her 30s with Graves disease.

This clonotype came up many times. The genes are TRBV20-1 and TRBJ2-1; 7 positions match TRBD2. This CDR3 region has 15 residues. CDR1 is DFQATT and CDR2 is SNEGSKA in the germline V gene (reference sequence). With V trimmed by 2 bases and J by 10 bases, 14 bases remained unmatched. CDR3 nucleotide sequence: TGCAGTGCTAGATCGTTGGGGGAGGGCCAAGGCGAGCAGTTCTTC. Its translation: CSARSLGEGQGEQFF.

This clonotype was observed a handful of times. The DNA of the CDR3 is TGCAGTGCTAGGGGGGACAGGGGCAATCAGCCCCAGCATTTT. Protein product: CSARGDRGNQPQHF. The gene calls are TRBV20-1 and TRBJ1-5, with TRBD1 matching 9 bases. The CDR3 totals 14 residues. J was trimmed by 2 bases and V by 3 bases; bases with no gene match: 2. Germline-derived CDR1 and CDR2 are DFQATT and SNEGSKA (reference sequence).

The table lists this clonotype with many counts. This chain joins TRBV20-1 and TRBJ2-3; TRBD2 agrees at 10 bases. From germline, CDR1 is DFQATT and CDR2 SNEGSKA (reference sequence). The CDR3 runs 15 residues. V lost 5 bases to trimming and J lost 1 base; unmatched junction nucleotides: 6. The CDR3 bases are TGCAGTGCTCACCAGGGGACTAGCGGCACAGATACGCAGTATTTT. Translating it yields CSAHQGTSGTDTQYF.

This clonotype has ten or more counts. This chain connects TRBV28 to TRBJ2-5; 8 positions match TRBD1. Germline CDR1 reads MDHEN; CDR2 reads SYDVKM. The CDR3 loop spans 15 amino acids. Losses at the gene ends were 4 bases for V and 2 bases for J; bases not matched to a gene: 6. This CDR3 reads CASSSYRTGQETQYF. CDR3 DNA: TGTGCCAGCAGTTCATATCGGACAGGGCAAGAGACCCAGTACTTC.

The chain recombines TRBV6-1 with TRBJ2-5; 10 nucleotides agree with TRBD2. Per the germline V gene, CDR1 is MNHNS and CDR2 is SASEGT. Trimming cost V 9 bases and J 4 bases; bases outside gene matches: 11. CDR3 size: 15 residues. The CDR3 region is CASTLAGAQGETQYF. CDR3 nucleotide sequence: TGTGCCAGTACCCTAGCGGGAGCCCAAGGAGAGACCCAGTACTTC.

The chain is built from TRBV30 and TRBJ2-5; possible D gene TRBD1, 5 bases. Trimming took 0 bases from V and 5 from J, leaving 10 bases between them. Germline V CDR1 and CDR2: GTSNPN, SVGIG (reference sequence). The CDR3 sequence is 13 residues long. The CDR3 here is CAWSVQDFETQYF. CDR3 DNA: TGTGCCTGGAGTGTACAGGATTTCGAGACCCAGTACTTC. Full variable domain (remainder filled in from reference TRBV30 and TRBJ2-5): SQTIHQWPATLVQPVGSPLSLECTVEGTSNPNLYWYRQAAGRGLQLLFYSVGIGQISSEVPQNLSASRPQDRQFILSSKKLLLSDSGFYLCAWSVQDFETQYFGPGTRLLVL.

The chain employs TRBV7-9 and TRBJ1-4; 9 positions match TRBD1. Germline trimming cut 5 bases from V and 5 bases from J; bases unmatched to any gene: 6. The CDR3 extends over 15 amino acids. Germline CDR1 and CDR2: SEHNR and FQNEAQ (reference sequence). CDR3 DNA sequence: TGTGCCAGCAGCCGGGGACAGGGCCGCAATGAAAAACTGTTTTTT. Protein product: CASSRGQGRNEKLFF.

J is TRBJ2-1 and V is TRBV20-1; 7 nucleotides align to TRBD2. The germline V gene encodes CDR1 DFQATT and CDR2 SNEGSKA (reference sequence). V gave up 2 bases and J gave up 6 bases; unmatched junction bases: 10. The CDR3 loop spans 15 amino acids. The CDR3 spells CSARLAGASGNEQFF. DNA for the CDR3: TGCAGTGCTAGATTGGCGGGAGCGTCTGGCAATGAGCAGTTCTTC.

This clonotype was counted at least ten times. The rearrangement uses TRBV6-2 or TRBV6-3 and TRBJ1-1, with D uncertain. The V gene lost 4 bases and the J gene lost 1 base, with 10 bases spanning the gap. CDR1 MNHEY and CDR2 SVGEGT come from the germline V gene. The CDR3 has 14 residues. The CDR3 region is CASSLERANTEAFF. For the CDR3, the DNA is TGTGCCAGCAGTTTGGAGAGGGCGAACACTGAAGCTTTCTTT.

This chain connects TRBV30 to TRBJ2-7, with D perhaps given as TRBD1 or TRBD2 (5 bases each). The CDR3 loop spans 13 amino acids. Germline lookup yields CDR1 GTSNPN and CDR2 SVGIG (reference sequence). The V end lost 5 bases, the J end lost 2 bases, and 13 bases lay between the germline ends. The CDR3 coding sequence is TGTGCCTGGGGGGAGCCAGGGACCTACGAGCAGTACTTC. Its translation: CAWGEPGTYEQYF.

This clonotype has ten or more counts. CDR3 amino acids: CASSHPERFSYEQYF. CDR3 DNA sequence: TGTGCCAGCAGTCACCCAGAGAGGTTCTCCTACGAGCAGTACTTC. This rearrangement joins TRBV28 to TRBJ2-7; D remains unclear. V was shortened by 5 bases and J by 0 bases, with 14 bases between the two germline ends. Germline lookup yields CDR1 MDHEN and CDR2 SYDVKM. CDR3 length: 15 residues.

This clonotype was picked up many times. This rearrangement joins TRBV10-3 to TRBJ1-5, with D tentatively TRBD1 (6 bases). Germline assignment: CDR1 ENHRY and CDR2 SYGVKD. This CDR3 has 17 amino acids. Trimming stripped 0 bases from V and 3 bases from J, with 15 bases between. The CDR3 DNA reads as TGTGCCATCAGTGAGTCCGGGACAACGGCCCCCAATCAGCCCCAGCATTTT. It specifies CAISESGTTAPNQPQHF.

This clonotype was counted many times. The chain uses TRBV11-2 and TRBJ2-1; the D call may be TRBD1 or TRBD2 (5 bases each). The CDR3 is 15 amino acids. The V end was cut by 2 bases, the J end by 5 bases, with 13 bases between. Germline V gene data show CDR1 as SGHAT and CDR2 as FQNNGV. CDR3 bases: TGTGCCAGCAGCTTAATGCAGGGAGTCAACAATGAGCAGTTCTTC. Protein sequence: CASSLMQGVNNEQFF.

This clonotype has ten or more counts. V and J are TRBV27 and TRBJ2-3; 14 positions match TRBD2. V shed 6 bases, J shed 8 bases, and the junction held 7 bases outside the gene matches. The CDR3 is made up of 15 amino acids. Germline V gene lookup returns CDR1 MNHEY and CDR2 SMNVEV (reference sequence). DNA for the CDR3: TGTGCCAGCAGCCTGACTAGCGGGAGGGCTGGTACGCAGTATTTT. Translation gives CASSLTSGRAGTQYF.

The CDR3 sequence is CASRGSGRASYEQYF. The CDR3 coding sequence is TGTGCCAGCAGGGGCTCCGGGAGAGCTTCCTACGAGCAGTACTTC. V usage is TRBV12-3 or TRBV12-4 and J usage is TRBJ2-7; possible D gene TRBD2, 6 bases. The CDR3 runs 15 residues. The ends were cut back, 6 bases at V and 1 base at J, with 16 bases in the middle.